This T cell receptor beta chain was identified during a study of cytomegalovirus exposure and HLA in healthy donors. Study-wide points: In vitro work confirmed that three CMV-associated chains recognize CMV antigens. It was assumed in the presence/absence analyses that sequencing depth was roughly uniform across donors. Several V segments, TRBV6-2 and TRBV6-3 among them, could not be told apart and were dropped.

CDR1 is LNHDA and CDR2 is SQIVND in the germline V gene (reference sequence). The V gene end was trimmed by 5 bases and the J gene end by 0 bases; junction bases not matched to a gene: 4. The CDR3 has 15 amino acids. Both 60 Vbeta primers and 13 Jbeta primers went into the PCR. Original processing methods: Roughly 83 million unique TCR beta chains, roughly 11 million of them shared, were counted by a later analysis. Sequencing used immunoSEQ multiplex PCR; TCRdb keeps in-frame clones, though not all of them. For V, J and clone size, that table is used; D and trimming come from the DNA. In the table there are around 140,000 clones, approximately 79% of which are singletons. For this clone: Its antigen is still unknown.

The chain is built from TRBV19 and TRBJ2-7; 10 nucleotides agree with TRBD2. Specimen: PBMCs. This sequence was found in a male donor in good health and CMV-seronegative. CDR3 in amino acids: CASSVTSGDSYEQYF. In DNA, the CDR3 is TGTGCCAGTAGTGTCACTAGCGGGGACTCCTACGAGCAGTACTTC.